This entry lists 23 T cell receptor beta chains sequenced from one sample in a study of CD8+ T cells in alopecia areata. cDNA reverse transcribed from extracted RNA served as the sequencing template. The method was immunoSEQ multiplex PCR; TCRdb's version includes in-frame clones alone and lacks a portion of them. The data contain about 180,000 clones, about 66% of them seen just once; the ten biggest clones take up more than 9.5%. Sample: CD8+ T cells sorted from blood, taken at week 0. The receptors originated from a human donor with alopecia areata.

The chain links TRBV25-1 to TRBJ2-7, with TRBD1 matching 7 bases. The V and J ends lost 8 bases and 3 bases, in that order; junction bases with no gene match: 10. The CDR3 consists of 14 residues. Germline values: CDR1 MGHDK, CDR2 SYGVNS. The CDR3 DNA reads TGTGCCAGCCGGGCACCGGGACAGAGCTACGAGCAGTACTTC. Residues: CASRAPGQSYEQYF.

This clone was detected only once. CDR3 protein: CAWSVRGAYTDTQYF. The CDR3, as DNA: TGTGCCTGGAGTGTACGCGGGGCTTACACAGATACGCAGTATTTT. The V gene is TRBV30, the J gene TRBJ2-3, with D possibly TRBD2 on 6 matching bases. Trimming removed 0 bases at V and 2 bases at J, with 12 bases between. Germline V gene lookup returns CDR1 GTSNPN and CDR2 SVGIG (reference sequence). CDR3 length: 15 amino acids.

The V gene is TRBV7-9, the J gene TRBJ2-7; 7 bases match TRBD1. CDR1 and CDR2 from the germline V gene are SEHNR and FQNEAQ (reference sequence). CDR3 length equals 13 residues. The ends lost 7 bases at V and 6 bases at J; junction bases unmatched: 9. The CDR3 sequence: CASNPTGYSEQYF. CDR3 coding DNA: TGTGCCAGCAACCCGACAGGGTACAGCGAGCAGTACTTC. Full variable domain (remainder filled in from reference TRBV7-9 and TRBJ2-7): DTGVSQNPRHKITKRGQNVTFRCDPISEHNRLYWYRQTLGQGPEFLTYFQNEAQLEKSRLLSDRFSAERPKGSFSTLEIQRTEQGDSAMYLCASNPTGYSEQYFGPGTRLTVT.

The chain links TRBV15 to TRBJ1-5, with unresolved D. The CDR3 spans 17 residues. In germline, CDR1 is LNHNV, CDR2 YYDKDF (reference sequence). Trimming removed 1 base from V and 2 bases from J, with 15 bases in between. The CDR3 coding sequence is TGTGCCACCAGCAGAGGATACGAGTTTAGGGGCAATCAGCCCCAGCATTTT. Protein product: CATSRGYEFRGNQPQHF.

The chain recombines TRBV29-1 with TRBJ1-2; TRBD1 matches at 9 bases. The CDR3 contains 12 residues. The germline gives CDR1 SQVTM, CDR2 ANQGSEA. V shed 5 bases and J 6 bases; nucleotides not matched to a gene: 4. CDR3 sequence: CSVTGGGDGYTF. In nucleotides, the CDR3 is TGCAGCGTTACAGGGGGCGGCGATGGCTACACCTTC.

As to this clone: Other DNA sequences from this sample encode an identical CDR3 as well. The V and J genes are TRBV9 and TRBJ1-3; D remains unclear. The V gene's germline CDR1 is SGDLS and CDR2 YYNGEE. The ends were cut back, 0 bases at V and 0 bases at J, with 7 bases in the middle. The CDR3 spans 15 residues. CDR3 in DNA: TGTGCCAGCAGCGTAGAAGCCAGCTCTGGAAACACCATATATTTT. Amino acids: CASSVEASSGNTIYF.

The J gene is TRBJ2-3, the V gene TRBV29-1; 7 nucleotides agree with TRBD1. The CDR3 spans 15 residues. V shed 7 bases, J shed 5 bases, and the junction held 15 bases outside the gene matches. Germline V gene sequence: CDR1 SQVTM, CDR2 ANQGSEA. CDR3: CSAPQGLTAGDTQYF. The CDR3 nucleotides are TGCAGCGCCCCACAGGGGCTTACGGCGGGAGATACGCAGTATTTT.

The chain carries TRBV19 and TRBJ2-5; possible D gene TRBD2, 5 bases. The CDR3 covers 12 residues. Trimming left V 9 bases short and J 7 bases short, with 15 bases between. Per germline, CDR1 LNHDA and CDR2 SQIVND (reference sequence). DNA of the CDR3: TGTGCCAGCCTAGCCCCCCCTGGGACCCAGTACTTC. It specifies CASLAPPGTQYF.

As for this clone: Its ends do not fully match the called genes, so a read error is possible. The chain couples TRBV7-3 to TRBJ2-3, with 7 bases that match TRBD1. This CDR3 is 15 amino acids long. The V gene's germline CDR1 is SGHTA and CDR2 FQGTGA. CDR3 DNA: TGTGCCAGCAGCCTAACAGGGGCTGCTACAGATACGCAGTATTTT. Translating it yields CASSLTGAATDTQYF.

The chain employs TRBV9 and TRBJ1-2, with TRBD1 matching over 10 bases. The germline CDR1 and CDR2 sequences are SGDLS and YYNGEE. V lost 4 bases to trimming and J lost 2 bases; unmatched junction nucleotides: 2. The CDR3 runs to 14 residues. The CDR3 bases are TGTGCCAGCAGCAAGGGACAGGGGAACTATGGCTACACCTTC. Its translation is CASSKGQGNYGYTF. The full variable domain, in which reference TRBV9 and TRBJ1-2 provide the parts outside the CDR3, is DSGVTQTPKHLITATGQRVTLRCSPRSGDLSVYWYQQSLDQGLQFLIQYYNGEERAKGNILERFSAQQFPDLHSELNLSSLELGDSALYFCASSKGQGNYGYTFGSGTRLTVV.

The J gene is TRBJ1-3, the V gene TRBV5-1; D not certain. The V and J ends lost 0 bases and 2 bases respectively, with 15 bases between them. Per the germline V gene, CDR1 is SGHRS and CDR2 is YFSETQ. The CDR3 is 17 residues long. The CDR3 bases are TGCGCCAGCAGCTTGGTGGGTAGTCTCGGGGCTGGAAACACCATATATTTT. Protein product: CASSLVGSLGAGNTIYF.

The J gene is TRBJ2-1, the V gene TRBV15; D may be TRBD2 (6 bases). V gave up 3 bases and J gave up 0 bases, with 6 bases separating them. This CDR3 contains 14 residues. The V gene's germline CDR1 is LNHNV and CDR2 YYDKDF (reference sequence). The CDR3 loop is CATSSSGSYNEQFF. The CDR3 DNA is TGTGCCACCAGCAGTAGCGGCTCCTACAATGAGCAGTTCTTC.

This rearrangement joins TRBV23-1 to TRBJ2-7; 7 bases are a match to TRBD1. Being an ORF, TRBV23-1 has a function that is uncertain. V was clipped by 0 bases and J by 0 bases; unmatched bases: 2. This CDR3 region has 15 residues. The CDR3 DNA is TGCGCCAGCAGTCAATCGGGGGACAGCTCCTACGAGCAGTACTTC. This gives the protein CASSQSGDSSYEQYF.

The rearrangement uses TRBV5-6 and TRBJ1-5; 8 bases line up with TRBD1. The V segment lost 5 bases and the J segment 4 bases; nucleotides outside the gene matches: 2. Per the germline V gene, CDR1 is SGHDT and CDR2 is YYEEEE. This CDR3 region has 13 residues. CDR3 sequence: CASSWTGNQPQHF. The CDR3 nucleotides are TGTGCCAGCAGTTGGACAGGGAATCAGCCCCAGCATTTT.

The chain combines TRBV18 with TRBJ1-2, with unresolved D. The CDR3 runs to 11 residues. The V gene lost 11 bases and the J gene lost 3 bases, with 10 bases spanning the gap. Germline lookup yields CDR1 KGHSH and CDR2 LQKENI. The CDR3 here is CASNGDYGYTF. As DNA, the CDR3 is TGTGCCTCCAACGGGGACTATGGCTACACCTTC.

This clone came up a few times. The chain has TRBV19 and TRBJ1-3, with D unresolved. Germline lookup yields CDR1 LNHDA and CDR2 SQIVND (reference sequence). The CDR3 spans 14 residues. Trimming removed 6 bases from V and 0 bases from J, with 9 bases in between. Here the CDR3 DNA reads TGTGCCAGTAGCCCCGGGAACTCTGGAAACACCATATATTTT. It encodes CASSPGNSGNTIYF.

This chain joins TRBV11-2 and TRBJ1-1, with TRBD1 matching 7 bases. V was pared by 1 base and J by 10 bases, with 3 bases of the junction left unmatched. This CDR3 has 12 amino acids. Germline-derived CDR1 and CDR2 are SGHAT and FQNNGV. The CDR3 sequence: CASSLGAGGAFF. Written as DNA, the CDR3 is TGTGCCAGCAGCTTAGGTGCAGGGGGAGCTTTCTTT.

This chain uses TRBV7-9 with TRBJ2-7, with 8 positions matching TRBD1. Germline CDR1 and CDR2: SEHNR and FQNEAQ (reference sequence). This CDR3 has 16 amino acids. The junction had 12 bases not matched to a gene; V was cut back by 5 bases and J by 3 bases. CDR3 coding DNA: TGTGCCAGCAGCCGGATGCAATCAGGGGGCAACTACGAGCAGTACTTC. Translated: CASSRMQSGGNYEQYF.

Only a few counts were recorded for this clone. The chain uses TRBV4-1 and TRBJ2-5, with a weak D call TRBD1 (6 bases). Germline assignment: CDR1 MGHRA and CDR2 YSYEKL. The CDR3 has 15 amino acids. The ends were cut back, 1 base at V and 0 bases at J, with 9 bases in the middle. CDR3 coding DNA: TGCGCCAGCAGCCAAGTAAGGGGGAACCAAGAGACCCAGTACTTC. This sequence encodes CASSQVRGNQETQYF.

The CDR3: CASSERQGHLETQYF. CDR3 nucleotides: TGTGCCAGCAGCGAAAGACAGGGGCATCTTGAGACCCAGTACTTC. This chain uses TRBV13 with TRBJ2-5; 8 bases fit TRBD1. The CDR3 is made up of 15 amino acids. Germline V gene sequence: CDR1 PRHDT, CDR2 FYEKMQ (reference sequence). J gave up 5 bases and V 5 bases, and 10 bases lay outside the gene matches.

This clone was seen only once. This chain connects TRBV7-9 to TRBJ1-2; 11 nucleotides agree with TRBD1. The germline gives CDR1 SEHNR, CDR2 FQNEAQ (reference sequence). The CDR3 extends over 14 amino acids. With V trimmed by 5 bases and J by 8 bases, 7 bases remained unmatched. CDR3 in DNA: TGTGCCAGCAGCCAGGACAGGGGGCCGAGAGGCTACACCTTC. It translates to CASSQDRGPRGYTF.

This clone was recorded a few times. The chain uses TRBV6-1 and TRBJ2-3, with D perhaps matching TRBD1 or TRBD2 (6 bases each). Trimming removed 0 bases at V and 3 bases at J, with 13 bases between. CDR1 and CDR2 from the germline V gene are MNHNS and SASEGT. The length of the CDR3 is 16 residues. The CDR3 bases are TGTGCCAGCAGTGAAGCAGGGGGGCCAAGTACAGATACGCAGTATTTT. Translated, it gives CASSEAGGPSTDTQYF.

V usage is TRBV27 and J usage is TRBJ2-2; 12 bases match TRBD2. Germline V gene sequence: CDR1 MNHEY, CDR2 SMNVEV (reference sequence). There are 20 residues in the CDR3. J was trimmed by 0 bases and V by 5 bases; bases with no gene match: 13. CDR3 sequence: CASSMSPLAGGPSNTGELFF. CDR3 in DNA: TGTGCCAGCAGTATGTCCCCACTAGCGGGGGGCCCCTCGAACACCGGGGAGCTGTTTTTT.